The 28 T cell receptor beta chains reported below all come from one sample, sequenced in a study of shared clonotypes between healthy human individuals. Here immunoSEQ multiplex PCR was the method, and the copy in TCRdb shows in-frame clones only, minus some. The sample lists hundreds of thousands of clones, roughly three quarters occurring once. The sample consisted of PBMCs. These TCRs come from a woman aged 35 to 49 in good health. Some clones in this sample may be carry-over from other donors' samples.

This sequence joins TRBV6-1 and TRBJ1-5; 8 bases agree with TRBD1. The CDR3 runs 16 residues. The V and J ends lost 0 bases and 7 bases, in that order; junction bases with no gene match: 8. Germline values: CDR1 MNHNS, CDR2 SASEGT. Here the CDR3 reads CASSEALTGVIQPQHF. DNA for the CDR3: TGTGCCAGCAGTGAAGCCCTGACAGGGGTAATACAGCCCCAGCATTTT.

The DNA of the CDR3 is TGTGCCAGCAGTTCCGGGACCGGGACTGGAAACACCATATATTTT. Protein product: CASSSGTGTGNTIYF. This chain uses TRBV28 with TRBJ1-3, with a weak D call TRBD1 (5 bases). V gave up 4 bases and J gave up 2 bases, with 12 bases separating them. This CDR3 region has 15 residues. CDR1 and CDR2 (germline): MDHEN, SYDVKM. The entire variable domain, with the rest obtained from reference TRBV28 and TRBJ1-3, is as follows: DVKVTQSSRYLVKRTGEKVFLECVQDMDHENMFWYRQDPGLGLRLIYFSYDVKMKEKGDIPEGYSVSREKKERFSLILESASTNQTSMYLCASSSGTGTGNTIYFGEGSWLTVV.

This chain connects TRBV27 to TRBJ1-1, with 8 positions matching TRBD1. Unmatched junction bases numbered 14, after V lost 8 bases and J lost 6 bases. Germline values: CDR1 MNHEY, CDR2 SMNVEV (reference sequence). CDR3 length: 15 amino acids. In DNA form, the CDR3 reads TGTGCCAGCCACGAAAGGAGGACAGGGCTCCCTGAAGCTTTCTTT. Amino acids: CASHERRTGLPEAFF.

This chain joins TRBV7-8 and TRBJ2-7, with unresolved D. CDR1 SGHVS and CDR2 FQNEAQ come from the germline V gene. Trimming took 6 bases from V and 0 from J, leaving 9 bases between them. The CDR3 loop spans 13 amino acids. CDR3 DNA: TGTGCCAGCAGTTTATCGCCCTCCTACGAGCAGTACTTC. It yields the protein CASSLSPSYEQYF.

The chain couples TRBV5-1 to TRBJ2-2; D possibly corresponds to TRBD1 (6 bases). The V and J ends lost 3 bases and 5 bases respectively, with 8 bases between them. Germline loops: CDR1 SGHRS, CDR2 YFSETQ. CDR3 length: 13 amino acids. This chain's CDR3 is CASSYTGTGELFF. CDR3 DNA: TGCGCCAGCAGCTATACAGGGACCGGGGAGCTGTTTTTT.

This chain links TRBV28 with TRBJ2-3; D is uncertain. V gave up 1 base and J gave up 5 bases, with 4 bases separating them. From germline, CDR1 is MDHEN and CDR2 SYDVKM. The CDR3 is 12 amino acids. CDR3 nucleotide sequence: TGTGCCAGCAGTTTATCGGTAGATACGCAGTATTTT. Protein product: CASSLSVDTQYF.

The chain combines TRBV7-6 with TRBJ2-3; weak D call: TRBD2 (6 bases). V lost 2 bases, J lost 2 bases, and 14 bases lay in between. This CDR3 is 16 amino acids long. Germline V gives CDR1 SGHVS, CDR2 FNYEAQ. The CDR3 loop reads CASSLRGAGVTDTQYF. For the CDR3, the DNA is TGTGCCAGCAGCTTACGGGGAGCGGGTGTCACAGATACGCAGTATTTT.

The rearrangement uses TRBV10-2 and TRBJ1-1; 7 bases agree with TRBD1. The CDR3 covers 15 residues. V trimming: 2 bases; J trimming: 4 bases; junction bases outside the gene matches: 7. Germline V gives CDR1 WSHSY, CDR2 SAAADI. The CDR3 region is CASSERAGGITEAFF. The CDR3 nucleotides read TGCGCCAGCAGTGAGCGGGCAGGGGGAATCACTGAAGCTTTCTTT.

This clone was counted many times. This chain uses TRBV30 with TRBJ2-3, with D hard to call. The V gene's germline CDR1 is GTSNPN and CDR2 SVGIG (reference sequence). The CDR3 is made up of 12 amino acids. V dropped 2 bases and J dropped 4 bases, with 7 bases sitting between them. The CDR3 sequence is CAWSTASDTQYF. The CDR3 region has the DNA TGTGCCTGGAGTACCGCCTCAGATACGCAGTATTTT. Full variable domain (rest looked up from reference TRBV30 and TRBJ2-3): SQTIHQWPATLVQPVGSPLSLECTVEGTSNPNLYWYRQAAGRGLQLLFYSVGIGQISSEVPQNLSASRPQDRQFILSSKKLLLSDSGFYLCAWSTASDTQYFGPGTRLTVL.

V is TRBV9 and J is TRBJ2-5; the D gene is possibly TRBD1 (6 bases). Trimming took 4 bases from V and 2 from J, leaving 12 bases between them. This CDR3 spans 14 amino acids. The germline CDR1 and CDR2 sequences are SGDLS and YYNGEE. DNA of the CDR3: TGTGCCAGCAGCTTCAGACAGGAACAAGAGACCCAGTACTTC. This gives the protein CASSFRQEQETQYF.

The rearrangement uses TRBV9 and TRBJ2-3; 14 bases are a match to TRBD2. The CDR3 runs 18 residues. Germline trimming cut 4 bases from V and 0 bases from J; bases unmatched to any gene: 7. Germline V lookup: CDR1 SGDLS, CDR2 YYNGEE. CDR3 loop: CASSKGTSGSLSTDTQYF. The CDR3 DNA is TGTGCCAGCAGCAAAGGGACTAGCGGGAGTCTTAGCACAGATACGCAGTATTTT.

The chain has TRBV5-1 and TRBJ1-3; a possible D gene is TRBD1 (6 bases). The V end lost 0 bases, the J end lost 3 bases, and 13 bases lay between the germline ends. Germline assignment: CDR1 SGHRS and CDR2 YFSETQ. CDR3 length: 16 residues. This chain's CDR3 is CASSLVGGALGNTIYF. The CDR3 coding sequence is TGCGCCAGCAGCTTGGTTGGGGGGGCGCTTGGAAACACCATATATTTT.

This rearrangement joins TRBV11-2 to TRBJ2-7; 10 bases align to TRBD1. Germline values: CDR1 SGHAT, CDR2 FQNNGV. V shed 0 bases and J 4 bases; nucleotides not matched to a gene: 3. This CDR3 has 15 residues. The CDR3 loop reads CASSLERTGGYEQYF. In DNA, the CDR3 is TGTGCCAGCAGCTTAGAACGGACAGGGGGTTACGAGCAGTACTTC.

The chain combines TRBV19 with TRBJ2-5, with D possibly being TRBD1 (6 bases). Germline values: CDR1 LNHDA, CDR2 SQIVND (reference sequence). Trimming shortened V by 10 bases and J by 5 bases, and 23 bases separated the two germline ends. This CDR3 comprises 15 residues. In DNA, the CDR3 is TGTGCCACGGGCCAGTGGGGACACCCAGTCGAGACCCAGTACTTC. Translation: CATGQWGHPVETQYF. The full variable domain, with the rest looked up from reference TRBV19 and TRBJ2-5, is DGGITQSPKYLFRKEGQNVTLSCEQNLNHDAMYWYRQDPGQGLRLIYYSQIVNDFQKGDIAEGYSVSREKKESFPLTVTSAQKNPTAFYLCATGQWGHPVETQYFGPGTRLLVL.

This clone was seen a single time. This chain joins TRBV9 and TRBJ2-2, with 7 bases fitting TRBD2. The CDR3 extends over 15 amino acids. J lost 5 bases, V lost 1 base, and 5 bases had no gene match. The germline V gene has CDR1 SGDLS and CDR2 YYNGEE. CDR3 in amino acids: CASSVSSGGTGELFF. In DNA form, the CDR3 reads TGTGCCAGCAGCGTATCTAGCGGTGGAACCGGGGAGCTGTTTTTT.

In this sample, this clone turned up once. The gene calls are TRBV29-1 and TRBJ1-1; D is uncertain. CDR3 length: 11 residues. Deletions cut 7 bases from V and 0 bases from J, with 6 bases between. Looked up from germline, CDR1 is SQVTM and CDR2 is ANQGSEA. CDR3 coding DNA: TGCAGCGCCGAGTTGAACACTGAAGCTTTCTTT. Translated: CSAELNTEAFF.

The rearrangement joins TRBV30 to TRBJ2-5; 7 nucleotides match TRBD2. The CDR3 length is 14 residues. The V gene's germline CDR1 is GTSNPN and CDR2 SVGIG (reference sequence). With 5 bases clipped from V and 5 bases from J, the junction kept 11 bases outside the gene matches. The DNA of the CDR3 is TGTGCCTGGTTTCCGGGAGGAGGGAGGGAGACCCAGTACTTC. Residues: CAWFPGGGRETQYF.

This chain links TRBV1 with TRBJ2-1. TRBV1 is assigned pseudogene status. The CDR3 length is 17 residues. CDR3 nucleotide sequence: TGCACCAGCAGCCAAGAATGGGTAGCAAAGGGCTGGGATGAGCAGTTCTTC. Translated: CTSSQEWVAKGWDEQFF.

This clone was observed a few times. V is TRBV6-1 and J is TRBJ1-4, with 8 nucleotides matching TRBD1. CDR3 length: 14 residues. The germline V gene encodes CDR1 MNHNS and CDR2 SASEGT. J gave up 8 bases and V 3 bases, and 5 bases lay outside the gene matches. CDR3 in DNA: TGTGCCAGCAGTGAGCGACAGGGGATGGAAAAACTGTTTTTT. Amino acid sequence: CASSERQGMEKLFF.

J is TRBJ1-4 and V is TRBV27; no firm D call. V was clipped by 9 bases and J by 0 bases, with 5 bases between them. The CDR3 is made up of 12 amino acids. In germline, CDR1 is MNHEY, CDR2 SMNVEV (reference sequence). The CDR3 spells CASGATNEKLFF. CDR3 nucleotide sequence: TGTGCCAGTGGGGCAACTAATGAAAAACTGTTTTTT.

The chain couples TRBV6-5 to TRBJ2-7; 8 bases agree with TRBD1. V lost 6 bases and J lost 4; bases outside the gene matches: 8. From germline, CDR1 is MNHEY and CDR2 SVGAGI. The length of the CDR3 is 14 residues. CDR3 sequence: CASSRGQGNYEQYF. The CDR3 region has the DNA TGTGCCAGCAGCCGAGGACAGGGTAATTACGAGCAGTACTTC.

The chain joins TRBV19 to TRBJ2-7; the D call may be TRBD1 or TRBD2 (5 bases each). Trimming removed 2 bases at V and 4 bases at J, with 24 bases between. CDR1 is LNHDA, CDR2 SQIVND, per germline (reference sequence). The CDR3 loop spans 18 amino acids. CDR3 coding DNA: TGTGCCAGTAGTATAAGGGGCCCGGGCGCAGCGGAGGATTACGAGCAGTACTTC. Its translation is CASSIRGPGAAEDYEQYF.

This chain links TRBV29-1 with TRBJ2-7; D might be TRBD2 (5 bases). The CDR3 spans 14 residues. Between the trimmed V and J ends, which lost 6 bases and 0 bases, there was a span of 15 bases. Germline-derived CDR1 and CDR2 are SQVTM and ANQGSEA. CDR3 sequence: CSVCPGISSYEQYF. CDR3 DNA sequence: TGCAGCGTCTGTCCCGGGATTAGCTCCTACGAGCAGTACTTC.

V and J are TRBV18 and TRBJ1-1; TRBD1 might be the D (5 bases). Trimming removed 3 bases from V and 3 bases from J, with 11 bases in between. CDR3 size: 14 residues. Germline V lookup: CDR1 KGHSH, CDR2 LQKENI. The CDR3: CASSPGLDHTEAFF. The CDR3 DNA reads TGTGCCAGCTCACCGGGACTCGACCACACTGAAGCTTTCTTT.

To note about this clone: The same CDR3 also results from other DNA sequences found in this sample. The CDR3 DNA is TGTGCCAGTAGTACCACAGAGAACACTGAAGCTTTCTTT. Residues: CASSTTENTEAFF. The chain links TRBV19 to TRBJ1-1; unclear D gene. The germline V gene has CDR1 LNHDA and CDR2 SQIVND (reference sequence). The CDR3 sequence is 13 residues long. V was clipped by 4 bases and J by 1 base, with 7 bases between them.

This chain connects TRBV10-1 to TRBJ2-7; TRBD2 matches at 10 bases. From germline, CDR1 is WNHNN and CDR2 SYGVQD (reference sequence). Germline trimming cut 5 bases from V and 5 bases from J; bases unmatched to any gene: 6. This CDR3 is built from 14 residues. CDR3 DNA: TGCGCCAGCAGTCCTAGCGGGAGACCCCACGAGCAGTACTTC. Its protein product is CASSPSGRPHEQYF.

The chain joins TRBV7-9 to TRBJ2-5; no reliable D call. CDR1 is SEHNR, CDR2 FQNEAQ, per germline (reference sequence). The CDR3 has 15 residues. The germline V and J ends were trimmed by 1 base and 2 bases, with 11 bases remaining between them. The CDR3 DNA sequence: TGTGCCAGCAGCTTAGGCCTAGTCGGACAAGAGACCCAGTACTTC. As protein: CASSLGLVGQETQYF.

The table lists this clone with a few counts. In DNA form, the CDR3 reads TGCGCCAGCAGCCAAGCCCCGGGAGTGAGCTCCTACGAGCAGTACTTC. Translation gives CASSQAPGVSSYEQYF. The V call is TRBV4-3, the J call TRBJ2-7; possibly TRBD2 for D (6 bases). This CDR3 is 16 amino acids long. V was shortened by 1 base and J by 0 bases, with 13 bases between the two germline ends. Germline V lookup: CDR1 LGHNA, CDR2 YSLEER.